These T cell receptor beta chains were read from a single sample in a study of CD8 T cells in ankylosing spondylitis. TCRdb re-derived calls from the 5' RACE reads in MiXCR, one entry per CDR3 protein. The sample lists approximately 200,000 distinct CDR3 sequences, around 13% seen once, with 15% to 20% in the top ten. Sequenced input: blood, either unsorted or a sorted T cell fraction (not recorded which). Receptors originate from a male donor with ankylosing spondylitis or in good health (not recorded which). Both conserved end residues are part of each CDR3.

j_call v_call cdr3_aa
TRBJ1-3 TRBV4-2 CASSQETGRSGNTIYF
TRBJ1-1 TRBV6-1 CASSELNTEAFF
TRBJ1-1 TRBV4-1 CASSPQQVMNTEAFF
TRBJ2-7 TRBV19 CASSRETGPSLYEQYF
TRBJ2-3 TRBV12-3/TRBV12-4 CASSFGDSPFTDTQYF
TRBJ2-5 TRBV27 CASSLGSPKGETQYF
TRBJ1-1 TRBV5-1 CASSWTTGGLEAFF
TRBJ2-2 TRBV6-1 CASSKLAGSNTGELFF
TRBJ2-1 TRBV4-1 CASSQDGLAGGIYNEQFF
TRBJ2-1 TRBV7-9 CASSSSTGPYNEQFF
TRBJ2-5 TRBV6-5 CASSYSGGETQYF
TRBJ2-7 TRBV18 CASSPANSYEQYF
TRBJ2-2 TRBV6-2/TRBV6-3 CASSPDYTGELFF
TRBJ2-1 TRBV7-9 CASSLGLAEYNEQFF
TRBJ2-7 TRBV12-3/TRBV12-4 CASSFMSYEQYF
TRBJ2-6 TRBV4-1 CASMPRVQAPGANVLTF
TRBJ1-4 TRBV27 CASSHGTPTPEKLFF
TRBJ2-3 TRBV11-2 CASSLEISWLAGGIHTDTQYF
TRBJ2-5 TRBV4-1 CASSQETGGGETQYF
TRBJ2-1 TRBV7-8 CASSPEGLDEQFF
TRBJ1-2 TRBV29-1 CSVVRTGDDGYTF
TRBJ1-2 TRBV20-1 CSASDLPQNYGYTF
TRBJ2-1 TRBV29-1 CSVDGLASAEQFF
TRBJ2-7 TRBV27 CASSSGVTSYEQYF
TRBJ1-2 TRBV6-5 CASSYSPDRGAGYTF
TRBJ1-1 TRBV2 CASSPPGWATEAFF
TRBJ1-5 TRBV29-1 CSVDLRQPQHF
TRBJ2-3 TRBV20-1 CSARDGSGRAYDTQYF
TRBJ2-7 TRBV4-1 CASSHNAGQATYEQYF
TRBJ2-7 TRBV6-1 CASKIPGPYEQYF
TRBJ2-3 TRBV9 CASSVGAGGSLVGTDTQYF
TRBJ1-1 TRBV2 CASSEVNTEAFF
TRBJ2-1 TRBV5-6 CASSSLVLADEQFF
TRBJ2-1 TRBV29-1 CSVAGQGSYNEQFF
TRBJ2-7 TRBV2 CASNDGGSGGSYEQYF
TRBJ2-1 TRBV7-9 CASSPTGLALYNEQFF
TRBJ2-7 TRBV30 CAWSFLAKVDEQYF
TRBJ2-3 TRBV29-1 CSVGGRTGEVTDTQYF
TRBJ2-7 TRBV5-6 CASCLGGSIYEQYF
TRBJ2-5 TRBV20-1 CSARQGLWETQYF
TRBJ2-7 TRBV5-4 CASSLEVGTGVYEQYF
TRBJ1-1 TRBV7-9 CATNRAKNTEAFF
TRBJ2-2 TRBV7-8 CASSPLQASEGLFF
TRBJ2-1 TRBV5-1 CASSLVNYGTSSRNEQFF
TRBJ1-2 TRBV20-1 CSATASRDIYGYTF
TRBJ2-2 TRBV12-3/TRBV12-4 CASWGAGELFF
TRBJ1-2 TRBV29-1 CSVEPYRTVKYGYTF
TRBJ2-7 TRBV29-1 CSVRRGFEQYF